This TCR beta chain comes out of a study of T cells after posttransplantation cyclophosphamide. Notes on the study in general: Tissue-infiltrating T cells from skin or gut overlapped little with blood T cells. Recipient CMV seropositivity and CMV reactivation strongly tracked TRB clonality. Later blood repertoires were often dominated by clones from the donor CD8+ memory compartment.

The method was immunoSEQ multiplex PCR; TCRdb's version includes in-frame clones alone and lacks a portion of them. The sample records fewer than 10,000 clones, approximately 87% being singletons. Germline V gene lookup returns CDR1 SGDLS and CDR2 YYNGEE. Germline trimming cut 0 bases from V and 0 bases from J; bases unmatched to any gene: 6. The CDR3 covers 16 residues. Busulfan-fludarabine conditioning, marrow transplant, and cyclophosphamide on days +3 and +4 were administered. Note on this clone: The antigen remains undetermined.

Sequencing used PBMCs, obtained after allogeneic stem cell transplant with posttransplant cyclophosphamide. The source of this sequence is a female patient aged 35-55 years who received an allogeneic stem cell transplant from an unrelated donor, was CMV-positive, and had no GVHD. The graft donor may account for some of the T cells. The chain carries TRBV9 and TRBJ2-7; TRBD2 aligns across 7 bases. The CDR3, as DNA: TGTGCCAGCAGCGTAGATGGGCGGGGGAACTCCTACGAGCAGTACTTC. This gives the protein CASSVDGRGNSYEQYF.